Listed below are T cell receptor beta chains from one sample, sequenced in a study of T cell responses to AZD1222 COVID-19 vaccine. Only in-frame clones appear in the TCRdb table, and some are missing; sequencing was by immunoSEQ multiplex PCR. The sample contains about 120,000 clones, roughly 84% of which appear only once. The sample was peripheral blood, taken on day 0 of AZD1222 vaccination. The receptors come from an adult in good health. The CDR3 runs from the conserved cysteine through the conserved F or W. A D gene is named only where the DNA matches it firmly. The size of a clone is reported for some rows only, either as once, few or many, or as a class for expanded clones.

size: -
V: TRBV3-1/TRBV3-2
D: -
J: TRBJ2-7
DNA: TGTGCCAGCAGCCAAGATCGGGTCCTATTCGAGCAGTACTTC
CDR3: CASSQDRVLFEQYF

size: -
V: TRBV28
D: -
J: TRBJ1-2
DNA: TGTGCCAGCAGTTTGGTTGAAGGTTATCGTGGCTACACCTTC
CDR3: CASSLVEGYRGYTF

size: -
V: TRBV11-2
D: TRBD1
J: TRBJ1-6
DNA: TGTGCCAGCAGCTCTACGACAGGGGATAATTCACCCCTCCACTTT
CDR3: CASSSTTGDNSPLHF

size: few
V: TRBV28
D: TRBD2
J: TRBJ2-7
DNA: TGTGCCAGCAGTTCCCGGCGCGGAGCGGGAGGACCCTCTTACGAGCAGTACTTC
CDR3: CASSSRRGAGGPSYEQYF

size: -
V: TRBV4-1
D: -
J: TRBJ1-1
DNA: TGCGCCAGCAGCCAAGACGGGACGGCAAATGAAGCTTTCTTT
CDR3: CASSQDGTANEAFF

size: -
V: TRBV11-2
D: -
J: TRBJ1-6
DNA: TGTGCCAGCAGCTTTGGCGGGGGGAATAATTCACCCCTCCACTTT
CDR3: CASSFGGGNNSPLHF

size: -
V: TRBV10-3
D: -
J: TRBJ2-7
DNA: TGTGCCATCGGACGCGGGCCAACCTACGAGCAGTACTTC
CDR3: CAIGRGPTYEQYF

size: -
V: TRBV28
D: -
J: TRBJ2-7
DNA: TGTGCCAGCAGTTTATACCTACAGAGCTCCTACGAGCAGTACTTC
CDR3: CASSLYLQSSYEQYF

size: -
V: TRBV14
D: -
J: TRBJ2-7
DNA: TGTGCCAGCAGCCAAGATCTAAGGTGGGGATCCACTCCTTGGATTGGATTATACGAGCAGTACTTC
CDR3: CASSQDLRWGSTPWIGLYEQYF

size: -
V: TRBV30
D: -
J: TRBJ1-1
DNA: TGTGCCTGGACCGGACAGATGAACACTGAAGCTTTCTTT
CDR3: CAWTGQMNTEAFF

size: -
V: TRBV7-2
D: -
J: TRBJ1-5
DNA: TGTGCCAGCAGCTTAGGGGTCCTGGGGCAGCCCCAGCATTTT
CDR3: CASSLGVLGQPQHF

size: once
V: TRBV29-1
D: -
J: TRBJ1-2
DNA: TGCAGCGTTGAAGATGGCCAGAACTATGGCTACACCTTC
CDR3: CSVEDGQNYGYTF

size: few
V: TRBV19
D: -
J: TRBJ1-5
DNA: TGTGCCAGTAGTATGGGGGGGTATCAGCCCCAGCATTTT
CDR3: CASSMGGYQPQHF

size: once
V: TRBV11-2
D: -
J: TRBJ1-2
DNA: TGTGCCAGCAGCTTAGATCCAGGGCGTTGGTATGGCTACACCTTC
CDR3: CASSLDPGRWYGYTF

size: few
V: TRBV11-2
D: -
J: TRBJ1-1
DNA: TGTGCCAGCAGCTTAGGGGCCAATTGGGAAGCTTTCTTT
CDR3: CASSLGANWEAFF

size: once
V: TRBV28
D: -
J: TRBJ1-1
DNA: TGTGCCAGCTCGCGTGACTTTAACACTGAAGCTTTCTTT
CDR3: CASSRDFNTEAFF

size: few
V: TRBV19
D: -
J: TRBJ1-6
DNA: TGTGCCAGTGCGCAAGGGACGGGAAATTCACCCCTCCACTTT
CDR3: CASAQGTGNSPLHF

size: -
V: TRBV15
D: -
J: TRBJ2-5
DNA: TGTGCCACCAGCAGAGACCCACAAGAGACCCAGTACTTC
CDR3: CATSRDPQETQYF

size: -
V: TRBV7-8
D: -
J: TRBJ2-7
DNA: TGTGCCAGCAGCCCGGGGACATATATCTACGAGCAGTACTTC
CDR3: CASSPGTYIYEQYF

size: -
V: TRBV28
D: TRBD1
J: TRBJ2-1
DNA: TGTGCCAGCAGTTACGGGACAGGGGATTTAATGGAGCAGTTCTTC
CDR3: CASSYGTGDLMEQFF

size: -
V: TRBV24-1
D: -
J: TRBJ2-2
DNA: TGTGCCACCCGGGGCAAGAGGGCCGGGGAGCTGTTTTTT
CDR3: CATRGKRAGELFF

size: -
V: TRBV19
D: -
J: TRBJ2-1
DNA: TGTGCCAGTAGTATGGTGGAGCGGGCCTACAATGAGCAGTTCTTC
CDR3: CASSMVERAYNEQFF